This T cell receptor (beta chain) was recovered during a study of a mutant IDH1 vaccine in newly diagnosed glioma (dated by TCRdb to the early 2020s). Turning to the overall study: Across visits V03 through V10, patients got a total of eight vaccinations, given in weeks 1, 3, 5, 7, 11, 15, 19 and 23. Vaccination was initiated 4-6 weeks after radiotherapy alone, or concurrently with temozolomide cycles in the chemotherapy-containing groups. Of the approximately 34 treated patients, around 62% were male and about 40% were female, and a mean age of approximately 40 years was recorded. Prior to enrollment, standard therapy consisting of radiotherapy alone, temozolomide alone, or radiochemotherapy with temozolomide had been administered to patients, with the combination being received by most patients. Peripheral blood was collected at six visits: V03 (baseline), V05, V07, V10, V12 and V13. For exploratory analyses, longitudinal TCRB deep sequencing was carried out in about 26 treated patients wherever samples were available.

The sample's time point label is to be understood as: week 23, last vaccination. Each vaccine dose, consisting of 300 ug of a 20-mer mutant IDH1 peptide in Montanide, was administered subcutaneously with topical imiquimod. Donors had newly diagnosed WHO grade 3 or 4 IDH1-mutant astrocytomas with loss of nuclear ATRX. The samples were drawn from NOA16, a multicentre, single-arm, open-label phase I trial in Germany that tested a mutant IDH1 peptide vaccine in humans for the first time. Genomic DNA for TCRB sequencing was extracted from EDTA blood using the DNeasy Blood and Tissue Kit. The receptor library was made with the immunoSEQ multiplex PCR assay. Following the manufacturer's protocol, the hsTCRB Kit was used to amplify rearranged TCR beta chain sequences. TCRB libraries were sequenced on an Illumina MiSeq. Processing in the source paper ran as follows. The kit vendor's proprietary platform handled demultiplexing, trimming and gene mapping. This is the immuneACCESS table as TCRdb keeps it, with only in-frame sequences that have V and J called. A part of the clones is gone; compared with another copy, unresolved V genes explain less than half, and the rest is unexplained. The DNA gave D and trimming, while V, J and clone size come from that table. The sample contains 30,000 to 40,000 clones, about four fifths of them found a single time. The ten largest clones take up just over 5% of the sample.

Of note for this clone: Its recognized antigen is unknown. Base-call qualities are not available, and no considerably larger clone is one nucleotide away.

The CDR3 covers 14 residues, taking in both the cysteine and the phenylalanine. Just the 42-base CDR3 DNA is kept, in frame starting at base 1. A distance of 13 bases separates the germline ends of V and J, which lose 8 bases and 3 bases respectively. The germline V gene encodes CDR1 SNHLY and CDR2 FYNNEI. Points the paper makes about the study in general: Pseudoprogression seemed to be unrelated to changes in the top peripheral T cell clonotypes found by TCRB sequencing. Availability determined which PBMC samples were chosen for TCRB deep sequencing. Across multiple MHC alleles, vaccine-induced immune responses were seen in around 93% of patients. The authors stated that sample limitations prevented analyses of patient blood samples from being reproduced.

The V gene is TRBV2 and the J gene is TRBJ2-2, with the D gene not confidently named. The sample here was PBMCs, taken from a glioma patient whose treatment included an IDH1 peptide vaccine. The receptor comes from a man aged 35 to 55 with glioma. The CDR3 corresponds to CASRLTRDTGELFF. The DNA is as follows: TGTGCCAGCCGCCTGACTCGGGACACCGGGGAGCTGTTTTTT.